The present entry profiles one T cell receptor (beta chain) with its context. Its antigen is as yet unknown. The V gene's germline CDR1 is SGHRS and CDR2 YFSETQ. This CDR3 is built from 15 residues. V trimming: 4 bases; J trimming: 5 bases; junction bases outside the gene matches: 6. These data originate in a study of OX40 agonist ivuxolimab in advanced cancers. About the research overall: Ivuxolimab doses were 0.01, 0.1, 0.3, 1.5, 3 or 10 mg/kg every 2 weeks. Age averaged about 60 years (range roughly 23 to 79), and about 86% were male.

The table came from immunoSEQ multiplex PCR; TCRdb's copy has only in-frame clones and leaves some out. The sample lists tens of thousands of clones, 84% seen once, with 27% in the top ten. Notes on the study in general: Also present in some nonresponders was a low level of normalized T-cell clonal expansion.

This rearrangement joins TRBV5-1 to TRBJ2-1, with 10 bases fitting TRBD2. The clonotype originates from an adult with an advanced solid tumor such as melanoma, head and neck, liver or kidney cancer. Sample: CD4+ or CD8+ T cells sorted from blood, taken in a trial of the OX40 agonist ivuxolimab. The CDR3 sequence is CASSPSGRANNEQFF. The CDR3 coding sequence is TGCGCCAGCAGCCCCAGCGGGAGGGCCAACAATGAGCAGTTCTTC.